What follows describes a single TCR beta chain. Its antigen remains unidentified. No clone much larger than this one lies a single base away; base qualities are absent. The label giving this sample's time point can be read as: baseline before first vaccination. Samples from vaccinated people were obtained from the UK trials COV001 and COV002, which included a single-blind randomized controlled phase 2/3 trial of AZD1222 (ChAdOx1 nCoV-19) in healthy adults. For TCRbeta chain sequencing, PBMC samples were collected from trial participants at day 0 and at day 28 after the second dose. These data come from a study of T cell responses to AZD1222 COVID-19 vaccine (dated by TCRdb to about 2021). As for the study more broadly: AZD1222 recipients given second doses at about 4 weeks or at about 12 weeks were pooled, since spike-specific TCR depth and breadth were not found to differ between the two schedules. A total of 233 trial participants underwent TCR sequencing, of whom under 220 had received two doses of AZD1222 and about 25 had received two doses of the MenACWY control vaccine. Enrollment into the trials was organized by age into subgroups of 18-55, 56-69 and 70-plus years, and those subgroups contained about 150, 27 and 61 TCR-sequenced participants, respectively. Overall results and qualifications from the work: CD4 TCRs associated with the vaccine covered the entire spike protein, and the dominant responses were in regions 160-218 and 743-854. Conclusions about previously exposed vaccinees are limited because only five to seven AZD1222 recipients were SARS-CoV-2 seropositive at baseline. Participants were mostly white British, with more females than males. The authors suggested clonal diversity may have been underestimated. No day 14 peak-response samples were available, so repertoires were characterized only after the peak T cell response. Nearly half of unique spike-specific TCRs reportedly recognized epitopes outside regions mutated in the B.1.351 and B.1.1.7 variants. In the small 56-69-year group, the increase in depth fell short of significance, most likely because of low power. After two AZD1222 doses, both the breadth and the depth of spike-specific TCRs were significantly higher than at day 0 and than in MenACWY recipients.

The CDR3 regions of human TCRbeta chains were analyzed by immunosequencing. As for the authors' bioinformatics: TCRs in the repertoires were compared against a reference library of SARS-CoV-2-specific TCRs that had been generated with the MIRA antigen-specificity platform. Breadth was defined as the fraction of unique TCRs that were SARS-CoV-2-associated. Depth was defined as the fraction of total T cells that were SARS-CoV-2-associated. Using the MIRA data, each spike-specific TCR was assigned both to the spike region to which the TCR was reactive and to a CD4 or CD8 class. Log10-transformed breadth and depth values were compared by one-way ANOVA with Sidak's multiple comparisons tests. TCRdb limited this immuneACCESS table to in-frame rearrangements with V and J called. A share of clones is missing; checked studies link under half to unresolved V genes, and the rest is unexplained. Clone size and the V and J calls come from that table; the DNA yielded D and trimming. Across this sample there are some 150,000 clones, with 90% to 95% seen only once. The ten largest clones represent around 4.3% of the sample.

V lost 2 bases and J lost 8 bases; the stretch between them is 21 bases long. CDR1 is given as ENHRY and CDR2 as SYGVKD, both from the germline V gene. Its CDR3 holds 16 amino acids, cysteine through phenylalanine. The read is trimmed to its CDR3 DNA, 48 bases read in frame from base 1. Recombination linked TRBV10-3 to TRBJ1-2; there is no confident call for the D gene. Specimen: peripheral blood, collected on day 0 of AZD1222 vaccination. This receptor was identified in an adult in good health. The CDR3: CAISEGFSGLTLGYTF. The bases are TGTGCCATCAGTGAGGGGTTCTCTGGATTGACCTTGGGCTACACCTTC.